This paragraph reports one TCR beta chain. The table lists this clone with a count of one. It has no known antigen specificity. The input lacks base qualities; no much larger clone sits a single base away. The immunoSEQ hsTCRbeta Kit was used to sequence TCR beta CDR3 regions from DNA. On the authors' methods: The ImmunoSEQ Analyzer was used to analyse the TCR sequencing data. T cell clonality was defined as 1 minus Pielou's evenness, calculated on productive rearrangements. T cell diversity was measured with the inverse Simpson index on productive templates. T cell density was expressed as TCR beta template counts normalized to usable DNA, with usable DNA estimated by amplifying and sequencing housekeeping genes. Two-sided Kruskal-Wallis tests were used to compare TCR metrics across histologic stages. TCRdb obtained this table from immuneACCESS and retained in-frame rearrangements with V and J assigned. These tables miss some clones; where compared with another copy, unresolved V genes account for less than half of the shortfall, and the remainder is unexplained. V and J calls and clone size are given by that table; D and trimming were obtained from the DNA. The sample profile shows fewer than 5,000 clones; roughly 88% of them were found once. The ten largest account for roughly 3.6% of the sample.

The source of the sample is a study of immune evolution from preneoplasia to lung adenocarcinoma listed by TCRdb under 2021. With regard to the full study: HLA loss of heterozygosity was observed in around 7%, 15% and 35% of AIS, MIA and ADC lesions, respectively, and was not observed in any AAH lesions. The study combined immune gene expression, TCR sequencing and multiplex immunofluorescence to profile immune contexture across lung adenocarcinoma precursors and invasive adenocarcinoma. Resected precursor lesions (AAH, AIS, MIA) and invasive adenocarcinomas were compared with paired morphologically normal lung tissue. The sample size depended on which specimens were available, not on a prior power calculation. The immune data were integrated with whole exome sequencing and methylation data obtained from the same cohort of nodules. The overall cohort comprised around 48 patients with pulmonary nodules who underwent surgical resection. TCR sequencing data came from approximately 56 patients. According to the study, 95 to 120 samples went through TCR sequencing. POLYSOLVER was used to infer class I HLA alleles from exome data, and LOHHLA was used to detect allele-specific HLA loss. The paper as a whole reports these results and caveats: KRAS-mutant nodules showed the highest T cell clonality compared with EGFR-mutant or double wild-type lesions. Normal lung had the highest top T cell clone frequencies, which appeared to decline progressively from AAH through AIS, MIA and invasive adenocarcinoma. The findings rested on association rather than direct causation, and larger cohorts with long-term follow-up and longitudinal biopsies were considered necessary. Because all patients came from Japan and China, whether the findings apply to Western populations was uncertain. Normal lung showed the highest clonality, whereas later-stage lesions appeared to have higher T cell density and diversity but lower clonality.

Counted from cysteine to phenylalanine, this CDR3 has 12 amino acids. Only the CDR3 part of the read is kept: 36 bases, read in frame from the first base. V is clipped by 0 bases and J by 8 bases, and the sequence between their germline boundaries is 7 bases long. The germline V gene encodes CDR1 SEHNR and CDR2 FQNEAQ (reference sequence). Patients underwent resection in Japan or China between about 2014 and 2017. The histologic diagnosis of each case was independently confirmed on H&E slides by two lung cancer pathologists. To enrich premalignant or tumor cells for nucleic acid extraction, macro-dissection was performed after pathologic assessment. DNA was isolated from FFPE tissue using the AllPrep DNA/RNA FFPE Kit.

The sequence came from a donor at least 70 years old with lung adenocarcinoma. Sequenced: FFPE minimally invasive lung adenocarcinoma tissue. Reading the label with the study, this specimen's cell subset or site is: micro-invasive lung adenocarcinoma (MIA). The chain is made from TRBV7-9 and TRBJ1-2, with the D gene too uncertain to name. The encoded CDR3 is CASSLAMRGYTF. The nucleotides read TGTGCCAGCAGCTTAGCGATGAGGGGCTACACCTTC.